One and the same sample provided the 14 T cell receptor beta chains below, sequenced in a study of Tregs in tolerant kidney transplant recipients. Generated by immunoSEQ multiplex PCR, the TCRdb table keeps only in-frame clones and is missing some. This repertoire shows tens of thousands of clones, over 85% found once; its top ten account for about 4.9%. Specimen: CD8+ T cells from blood. These receptors were collected from a human donor in good health.

V usage is TRBV27 and J usage is TRBJ2-2; 7 nucleotides match TRBD2. In germline, CDR1 is MNHEY, CDR2 SMNVEV (reference sequence). This CDR3 is 17 amino acids long. V lost 3 bases and J lost 1; bases outside the gene matches: 8. The CDR3 here is CASSFFLAVQNTGELFF. The CDR3 DNA is TGTGCCAGCAGTTTTTTTCTAGCGGTCCAGAACACCGGGGAGCTGTTTTTT.

The chain links TRBV6-6 to TRBJ2-3; D may match TRBD1 or TRBD2 (7 bases each). Germline lookup yields CDR1 MNHNY and CDR2 SVGAGI (reference sequence). The V gene lost 2 bases and the J gene lost 1 base, with 13 bases spanning the gap. CDR3 length: 16 residues. CDR3 loop: CASSYQGGPGTDTQYF. The CDR3, as DNA: TGTGCCAGCAGTTACCAGGGGGGGCCGGGCACAGATACGCAGTATTTT.

The J gene is TRBJ1-3, the V gene TRBV7-8; perhaps TRBD1 as D (6 bases). Per germline, CDR1 SGHVS and CDR2 FQNEAQ. This CDR3 region has 16 residues. V was clipped by 2 bases and J by 0 bases, with 11 bases between them. CDR3 loop: CASSLLGQSSGNTIYF. The CDR3 nucleotides are TGTGCCAGCAGCTTACTTGGACAGAGCTCTGGAAACACCATATATTTT. Full variable domain (outside the CDR3, taken from reference TRBV7-8 and TRBJ1-3): GAGVSQSPRYKVAKRGQDVALRCDPISGHVSLFWYQQALGQGPEFLTYFQNEAQLDKSGLPSDRFFAERPEGSVSTLKIQRTQQEDSAVYLCASSLLGQSSGNTIYFGEGSWLTVV.

This chain uses TRBV19 with TRBJ2-7, with 8 bases that match TRBD1. Per the germline V gene, CDR1 is LNHDA and CDR2 is SQIVND (reference sequence). The CDR3 runs to 11 residues. With 8 bases clipped from V and 7 bases from J, the junction kept 4 bases outside the gene matches. The CDR3 spells CASPGGGEQYF. The CDR3 region has the DNA TGTGCCAGTCCAGGGGGCGGTGAGCAGTACTTC.

The genes are TRBV27 and TRBJ1-2; D is undetermined. The CDR3 is 13 residues long. Germline values: CDR1 MNHEY, CDR2 SMNVEV (reference sequence). V lost 5 bases to trimming and J lost 6 bases, with 13 bases between them. Written as DNA, the CDR3 is TGTGCCAGCAGTGATATTCCAAAAGATGGCTACACCTTC. Protein sequence: CASSDIPKDGYTF.

This clone has just one count. The V call is TRBV19, the J call TRBJ1-2, with no clear D. Germline V gene lookup returns CDR1 LNHDA and CDR2 SQIVND (reference sequence). The CDR3 has 15 amino acids. V was shortened by 6 bases and J by 3 bases, with 17 bases between the two germline ends. The CDR3 protein is CASSPTLGLDYGYTF. The CDR3 DNA sequence: TGTGCCAGTAGCCCCACGCTGGGCTTGGACTATGGCTACACCTTC. The full variable domain, completed using reference TRBV19 and TRBJ1-2, is DGGITQSPKYLFRKEGQNVTLSCEQNLNHDAMYWYRQDPGQGLRLIYYSQIVNDFQKGDIAEGYSVSREKKESFPLTVTSAQKNPTAFYLCASSPTLGLDYGYTFGSGTRLTVV.

The chain links TRBV11-3 to TRBJ2-2, with D unresolved. The V gene lost 5 bases and the J gene lost 6 bases, with 10 bases spanning the gap. Germline V CDR1 and CDR2: SGHNT, YENEEA. The CDR3 extends over 13 amino acids. CDR3 amino acids: CASSPGFPGELFF. Here the CDR3 DNA reads TGTGCCAGCAGCCCCGGGTTTCCCGGGGAGCTGTTTTTT.

This chain links TRBV7-9 with TRBJ2-1; TRBD2 aligns across 10 bases. The CDR3 has 12 residues. CDR1 is SEHNR, CDR2 FQNEAQ, per germline (reference sequence). The V and J ends lost 8 bases and 7 bases, in that order; junction bases with no gene match: 2. CDR3 DNA: TGTGCCAGCCATAGCGGGGGGAATGAGCAGTTCTTC. Translating it yields CASHSGGNEQFF.

The CDR3 DNA reads TGTGCCAGCAGCTTAATATCTAGCGGCACCTACGAGCAGTACTTC. It is translated as CASSLISSGTYEQYF. V is TRBV5-4 and J is TRBJ2-7; 7 bases are a match to TRBD2. CDR1 and CDR2 (germline): SGHNT, YYREEE (reference sequence). V shed 2 bases, J shed 2 bases, and the junction held 7 bases outside the gene matches. The CDR3 consists of 15 residues.

The J gene is TRBJ2-2, the V gene TRBV2, with 9 bases lining up with TRBD1. The CDR3 runs to 15 residues. From germline, CDR1 is SNHLY and CDR2 FYNNEI. After removal of 7 bases from V and 7 bases from J, the junction contained 10 bases not matched to a gene. The CDR3 DNA reads TGTGCCAGCACCCTTTGGGACAGGGTGGACGGGGAGCTGTTTTTT. Its protein product is CASTLWDRVDGELFF.

By proportion, this clone is medium-sized (0.01 to 0.1%). This sequence joins TRBV20-1 and TRBJ2-7; D is tentatively TRBD1 or TRBD2 (5 bases each). Trimming took 6 bases from V and 3 from J, leaving 9 bases between them. The CDR3 is made up of 11 amino acids. CDR1 is DFQATT, CDR2 SNEGSKA, per germline (reference sequence). The CDR3 sequence: CSARDDYEQYF. CDR3 sequence (DNA): TGCAGTGCCCGGGACGACTACGAGCAGTACTTC.

The chain has TRBV6-5 and TRBJ1-1, with D hard to call. CDR1 is MNHEY and CDR2 is SVGAGI in the germline V gene. The CDR3 totals 15 residues. Trimming cost V 2 bases and J 1 base, with 11 bases left between them. The CDR3 spells CASSYGVRSNTEAFF. The CDR3 nucleotides read TGTGCCAGCAGTTACGGGGTCAGATCGAACACTGAAGCTTTCTTT.

DNA of the CDR3: TGCAGCGTTGCTGGGACTAGCGGGACCCTGGGGGAGACCCAGTACTTC. Residues: CSVAGTSGTLGETQYF. V usage is TRBV29-1 and J usage is TRBJ2-5, with TRBD2 matching 13 bases. The CDR3 runs 16 residues. Trimming at V came to 4 bases and at J to 5 bases, leaving 10 bases not matched to a gene. In germline, CDR1 is SQVTM, CDR2 ANQGSEA.

The V call is TRBV29-1, the J call TRBJ2-1, with 10 nucleotides matching TRBD1. CDR3 length equals 14 residues. The J segment lost 7 bases and the V segment lost 1 base, leaving 4 bases of the junction unmatched. Germline V gene sequence: CDR1 SQVTM, CDR2 ANQGSEA. This chain's CDR3 is CSVEGQGAGNEQFF. The CDR3 region has the DNA TGCAGCGTTGAAGGACAGGGGGCAGGGAATGAGCAGTTCTTC.